What follows are 26 T cell receptor beta chains derived from one specimen sequenced in a study of siplizumab effects on memory and regulatory T cells. The repertoire was sequenced with immunoSEQ multiplex PCR; TCRdb's copy has only in-frame clones and lacks some. The table has some 100,000 clones, roughly 96% seen once; the top ten hold less than 0.035%. Sequenced sample: naive CD4+ T cells sorted from blood. These receptors all stem from a human donor in good health.

The chain is built from TRBV15 and TRBJ1-2; possible D gene TRBD1, 6 bases. The CDR3 loop spans 13 amino acids. The V and J ends lost 5 bases and 5 bases respectively, with 12 bases between them. Germline loops: CDR1 LNHNV, CDR2 YYDKDF (reference sequence). CDR3 protein: CATSGSGTYGYTF. For the CDR3, the DNA is TGTGCCACCAGCGGGTCCGGGACATATGGCTACACCTTC.

Only one count was recorded for this clone. In DNA, the CDR3 is TGCGCCAGCAGCTTGGATGGCGAGCAGTACTTC. Amino acids: CASSLDGEQYF. The chain couples TRBV5-1 to TRBJ2-7; no clear D gene. V dropped 0 bases and J dropped 6 bases, with 4 bases sitting between them. CDR3 size: 11 residues. Germline V gene data show CDR1 as SGHRS and CDR2 as YFSETQ.

The gene calls are TRBV6-5 and TRBJ2-5, with 10 nucleotides matching TRBD1. The V segment lost 5 bases and the J segment 4 bases; nucleotides outside the gene matches: 4. This CDR3 has 14 amino acids. Looked up from germline, CDR1 is MNHEY and CDR2 is SVGAGI. For the CDR3, the DNA is TGTGCCAGCAGTAAGGACAGGGGGAGAGAGACCCAGTACTTC. It translates to CASSKDRGRETQYF.

CDR3 bases: TGCGCCAGCAGCCCCGCTACCGGGACCAACCTAGGGGGCTACACCTTC. This sequence encodes CASSPATGTNLGGYTF. The gene calls are TRBV4-3 and TRBJ1-2; a weak D match, TRBD1 (5 bases). V was shortened by 4 bases and J by 8 bases, with 23 bases between the two germline ends. The CDR3 runs to 16 residues. Germline assignment: CDR1 LGHNA and CDR2 YSLEER.

This clone was picked up one time. The chain is built from TRBV18 and TRBJ2-7; no reliable D call. The CDR3 is 13 amino acids. V lost 3 bases, J lost 5 bases, and 11 bases lay in between. The germline gives CDR1 KGHSH, CDR2 LQKENI. CDR3 region: CASSPPDLHEQYF. The CDR3 DNA reads as TGTGCCAGCTCACCCCCGGACCTCCACGAGCAGTACTTC. Full variable domain (rest looked up from reference TRBV18 and TRBJ2-7): NAGVMQNPRHLVRRRGQEARLRCSPMKGHSHVYWYRQLPEEGLKFMVYLQKENIIDESGMPKERFSAEFPKEGPSILRIQQVVRGDSAAYFCASSPPDLHEQYFGPGTRLTVT.

This clone was counted a single time. The chain is built from TRBV7-2 and TRBJ2-3; TRBD2 aligns across 9 bases. The CDR3 length is 17 residues. CDR1 and CDR2 (germline): SGHTA, FQGNSA. V gave up 2 bases and J gave up 2 bases; unmatched junction bases: 8. The CDR3 DNA reads as TGTGCCAGCAGCTTATTGCTAGCGGGGACACCCACAGATACGCAGTATTTT. It specifies CASSLLLAGTPTDTQYF.

This clone has just a few counts. Other nucleotide sequences from this sample produce the same CDR3. This chain connects TRBV5-6 to TRBJ1-2; D remains ambiguous. The germline V gene encodes CDR1 SGHDT and CDR2 YYEEEE. The germline V and J ends were trimmed by 2 bases and 8 bases, with 19 bases remaining between them. This CDR3 has 15 residues. As DNA, the CDR3 is TGTGCCAGCAGCTTATTAGACCGACCCCTCCCCGGCTACACCTTC. Its translation: CASSLLDRPLPGYTF.

V is TRBV6-6 and J is TRBJ2-1; possible D gene TRBD2, 6 bases. Trimming removed 6 bases at V and 6 bases at J, with 18 bases between. Germline V gives CDR1 MNHNY, CDR2 SVGAGI (reference sequence). The CDR3 totals 15 residues. For the CDR3, the DNA is TGTGCCAGCAGCTCCCTGGGGGGTCGGTCCAATGAGCAGTTCTTC. This codes for CASSSLGGRSNEQFF.

This clone was counted a single time. This chain joins TRBV4-1 and TRBJ1-2; D not certain. Per germline, CDR1 MGHRA and CDR2 YSYEKL. V dropped 8 bases and J dropped 7 bases, with 20 bases sitting between them. The CDR3 has 14 residues. The CDR3 region is CASVPSPDSAGYTF. CDR3 nucleotides: TGCGCCAGCGTCCCATCCCCGGACTCGGCTGGCTACACCTTC.

This rearrangement joins TRBV5-1 to TRBJ2-3; TRBD1 matches 7 bases. The CDR3 contains 17 residues. Germline lookup yields CDR1 SGHRS and CDR2 YFSETQ. J lost 0 bases, V lost 0 bases, and 7 bases had no gene match. CDR3 DNA: TGCGCCAGCAGCTTGGAGAGGACAGGACCTAGCACAGATACGCAGTATTTT. This codes for CASSLERTGPSTDTQYF.

This chain uses TRBV30 with TRBJ2-7, with 8 positions matching TRBD2. This CDR3 is built from 12 residues. Germline CDR1 and CDR2: GTSNPN and SVGIG (reference sequence). Trimming at V came to 5 bases and at J to 4 bases, leaving 4 bases not matched to a gene. The CDR3 is CAWGRGEYEQYF. CDR3 DNA sequence: TGTGCCTGGGGGCGGGGGGAATACGAGCAGTACTTC.

This chain links TRBV4-1 with TRBJ2-5, with a possible D match to TRBD2 (7 bases). V shed 4 bases and J shed 5 bases, with 14 bases lying between them. Per germline, CDR1 MGHRA and CDR2 YSYEKL. The CDR3 is made up of 14 amino acids. The CDR3 reads CASSPLGGAETQYF. The CDR3 DNA reads as TGCGCCAGCAGCCCCCTGGGGGGGGCCGAGACCCAGTACTTC.

The chain is built from TRBV9 and TRBJ2-1; D remains unclear. V lost 4 bases and J lost 6, with 32 bases in between. The CDR3 has 20 amino acids. In germline, CDR1 is SGDLS, CDR2 YYNGEE. The CDR3 reads CASSSPSRATTAQQVNEQFF. For the CDR3, the DNA is TGTGCCAGCAGCTCCCCCAGCCGGGCCACAACAGCCCAGCAGGTCAATGAGCAGTTCTTC.

V and J are TRBV19 and TRBJ2-4; 8 bases agree with TRBD1. Trimming took 6 bases from V and 4 from J; bases not matched to a gene: 5. Germline values: CDR1 LNHDA, CDR2 SQIVND (reference sequence). The CDR3 sequence is 14 residues long. In DNA form, the CDR3 reads TGTGCCAGTAGAGCAGGGGGCTCTAAAAACATTCAGTACTTC. Translation: CASRAGGSKNIQYF.

This rearrangement joins TRBV4-2 to TRBJ2-2; tentative D call: TRBD2 (5 bases). The V end was cut by 6 bases, the J end by 2 bases, with 10 bases between. This CDR3 comprises 14 residues. Germline lookup yields CDR1 LGHNA and CDR2 YNFKEQ. The DNA for the CDR3 is TGTGCCAGCAGTCCGACTACCAACACCGGGGAGCTGTTTTTT. This codes for CASSPTTNTGELFF.

This clone has just one count. This chain connects TRBV6-1 to TRBJ1-6; no definite D call. The CDR3 has 13 amino acids. The V gene's germline CDR1 is MNHNS and CDR2 SASEGT. The V gene lost 7 bases and the J gene lost 3 bases, with 7 bases spanning the gap. CDR3 in amino acids: CASTTLYNSPLHF. CDR3 DNA: TGTGCCAGCACGACACTCTATAATTCACCCCTCCACTTT.

The CDR3 DNA reads as TGTGCCAGCTCACCAGAGGGGCGGGTCAATTCGGGGGCCAACGTCCTGACTTTC. Its protein product is CASSPEGRVNSGANVLTF. The V and J genes are TRBV18 and TRBJ2-6; D may be TRBD1 or TRBD2 (5 bases each). This CDR3 spans 18 amino acids. The V end lost 2 bases, the J end lost 4 bases, and 18 bases lay between the germline ends. The germline V gene has CDR1 KGHSH and CDR2 LQKENI.

The J gene is TRBJ2-2, the V gene TRBV28; the match to TRBD1 covers 8 bases. The CDR3 extends over 15 amino acids. Germline CDR1 reads MDHEN; CDR2 reads SYDVKM. Germline trimming cut 8 bases from V and 2 bases from J; bases unmatched to any gene: 7. CDR3 bases: TGTGCCAGCTGCAGGGGGCGGGGTAACACCGGGGAGCTGTTTTTT. It specifies CASCRGRGNTGELFF.

This sequence joins TRBV6-6 and TRBJ2-7; perhaps TRBD1 as D (6 bases). Trimming pared 5 bases from V and 2 bases from J, leaving 16 bases between. The CDR3 extends over 15 amino acids. Looked up from germline, CDR1 is MNHNY and CDR2 is SVGAGI (reference sequence). The CDR3 DNA follows: TGTGCCAGCAGTCCAACCGGGACATCTACCTACGAGCAGTACTTC. Residues: CASSPTGTSTYEQYF.

The CDR3 nucleotides read TGTGCCAGTAGTAATCGGCCCAGGGGCTATGAGACCCAGTACTTC. This codes for CASSNRPRGYETQYF. The J gene is TRBJ2-5, the V gene TRBV19; D is possibly TRBD1 (6 bases). Trimming took 4 bases from V and 5 from J, leaving 17 bases between them. Per germline, CDR1 LNHDA and CDR2 SQIVND (reference sequence). This CDR3 comprises 15 residues.

As DNA, the CDR3 is TGTGCCAGCAGTCCAATGACAGCTAACTATGGCTACACCTTC. Its translation: CASSPMTANYGYTF. This chain joins TRBV6-6 and TRBJ1-2, with D possibly being TRBD1 (5 bases). V was trimmed by 5 bases and J by 0 bases, leaving 10 bases between them. Germline-derived CDR1 and CDR2 are MNHNY and SVGAGI (reference sequence). This CDR3 comprises 14 residues.

This clone was counted once. The chain links TRBV6-5 to TRBJ2-3; no firm D call. CDR3 length: 11 residues. Germline V lookup: CDR1 MNHEY, CDR2 SVGAGI. V dropped 5 bases and J dropped 14 bases, with 14 bases sitting between them. CDR3 residues: CASSQGGTPYF. CDR3 coding DNA: TGTGCCAGCAGTCAAGGTGGCACTCCGTATTTT.

The chain recombines TRBV7-6 with TRBJ2-1; 8 bases map to TRBD2. Per the germline V gene, CDR1 is SGHVS and CDR2 is FNYEAQ. CDR3 length equals 16 residues. The junction had 6 bases not matched to a gene; V was cut back by 2 bases and J by 3 bases. The CDR3 region has the DNA TGTGCCAGCAGCTTAACCGGCGGGGGGCGCTACAATGAGCAGTTCTTC. Protein: CASSLTGGGRYNEQFF.

In its sample, this clone was seen once. The rearrangement links TRBV7-2 to TRBJ1-2, with a weak D call TRBD1 (5 bases). CDR3 length: 14 residues. The germline V gene encodes CDR1 SGHTA and CDR2 FQGNSA. Trimming took off 6 bases at V and 4 bases at J, with 15 bases between the two ends. The CDR3 sequence: CASSQKGVGYGYTF. CDR3 nucleotide sequence: TGTGCCAGCAGTCAAAAAGGGGTGGGCTATGGCTACACCTTC.

This rearrangement joins TRBV7-8 to TRBJ2-7; the D gene is possibly TRBD1 (6 bases). Germline V CDR1 and CDR2: SGHVS, FQNEAQ. Trimming shortened V by 8 bases and J by 3 bases, and 8 bases separated the two germline ends. The CDR3 loop spans 11 amino acids. The DNA for the CDR3 is TGTGCCAGCCGGGACATCTACGAGCAGTACTTC. This translates into CASRDIYEQYF.

The chain carries TRBV2 and TRBJ2-1; D ambiguous. Germline-derived CDR1 and CDR2 are SNHLY and FYNNEI. The CDR3 is 12 residues long. V shed 8 bases and J shed 5 bases, with 10 bases lying between them. The CDR3: CASSGNDNEQFF. DNA for the CDR3: TGTGCCAGCTCGGGTAATGACAATGAGCAGTTCTTC.